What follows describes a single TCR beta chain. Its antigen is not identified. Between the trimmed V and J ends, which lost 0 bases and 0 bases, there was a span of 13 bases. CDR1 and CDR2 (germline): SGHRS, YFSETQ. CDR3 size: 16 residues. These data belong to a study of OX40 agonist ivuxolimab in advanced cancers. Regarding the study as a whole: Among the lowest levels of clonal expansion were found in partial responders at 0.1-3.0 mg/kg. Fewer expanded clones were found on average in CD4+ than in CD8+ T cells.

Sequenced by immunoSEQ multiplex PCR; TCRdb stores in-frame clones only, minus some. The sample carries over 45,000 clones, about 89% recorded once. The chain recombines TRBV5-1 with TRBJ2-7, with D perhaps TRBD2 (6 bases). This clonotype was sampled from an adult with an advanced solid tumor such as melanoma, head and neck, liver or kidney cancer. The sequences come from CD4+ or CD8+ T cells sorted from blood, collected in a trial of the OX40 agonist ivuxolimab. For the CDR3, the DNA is TGCGCCAGCAGCTTGGGGGCGGGACGGAGCTCCTACGAGCAGTACTTC. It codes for CASSLGAGRSSYEQYF.